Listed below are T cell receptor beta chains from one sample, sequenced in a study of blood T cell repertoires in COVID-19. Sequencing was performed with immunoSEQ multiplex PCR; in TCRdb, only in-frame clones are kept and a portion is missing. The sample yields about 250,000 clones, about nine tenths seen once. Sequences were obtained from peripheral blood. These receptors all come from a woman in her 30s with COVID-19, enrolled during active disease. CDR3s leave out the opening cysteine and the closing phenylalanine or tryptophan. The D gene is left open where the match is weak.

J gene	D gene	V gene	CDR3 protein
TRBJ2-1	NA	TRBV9	ASSVGAGYLYEQF
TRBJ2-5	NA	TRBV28	ASSSLRDIATQY
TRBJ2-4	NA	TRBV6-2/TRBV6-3	ASSPSEGGPRLAKNIQY
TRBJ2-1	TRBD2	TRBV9	ASSPHGLAGGLTYNEQF
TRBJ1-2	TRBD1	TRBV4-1	ASSPVRGRNQPNGYT
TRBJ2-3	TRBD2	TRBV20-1	SASFAGDTDTQY
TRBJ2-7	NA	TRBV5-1	ASKREGDSGYEQY
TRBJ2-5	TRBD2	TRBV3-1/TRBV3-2	ASSQQGFSRGGRWQETQY
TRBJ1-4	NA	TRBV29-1	SGEDPGEKLF
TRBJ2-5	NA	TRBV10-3	AISEFEAEETQY
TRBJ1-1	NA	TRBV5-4	AVGSTEAF
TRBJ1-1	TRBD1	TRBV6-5	ASSTGTEANTEAF
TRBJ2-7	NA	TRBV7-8	ASSRDFYYEQY
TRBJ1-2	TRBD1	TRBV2	ASRPDRGNYGYT
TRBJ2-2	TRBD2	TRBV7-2	ASSYAGAGGPGGELF
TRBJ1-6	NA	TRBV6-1	ASSEGQASSPLH
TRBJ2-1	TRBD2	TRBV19	ASSIRASGAYNEQF
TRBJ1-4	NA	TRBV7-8	ASSRKGDTNEKLF
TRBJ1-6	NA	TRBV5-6	ASSFRGGRGSPLH
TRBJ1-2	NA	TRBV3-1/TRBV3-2	ASSRGDLGGYT
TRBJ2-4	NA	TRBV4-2	ASSQEQDLNIQY
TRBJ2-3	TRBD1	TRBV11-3	ASSLRTGSDTQY
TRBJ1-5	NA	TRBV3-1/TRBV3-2	ASSQGQAYSNQPQH